These 5 T cell receptor beta chains originate from one sample sequenced in a study of blood T cell repertoires in COVID-19. The repertoire was sequenced with immunoSEQ multiplex PCR; TCRdb's copy has only in-frame clones and lacks some. The repertoire consists of around 160,000 clones, with 85% to 90% occurring once and the leading ten covering under 13%. The sample taken for sequencing was peripheral blood. The receptors derive from a woman in her seventies with COVID-19, enrolled during active disease.

The chain links TRBV14 to TRBJ2-2; 10 bases map to TRBD2. After removal of 2 bases from V and 7 bases from J, the junction contained 13 bases not matched to a gene. This CDR3 comprises 18 residues. CDR1 SGHDN and CDR2 FVKESK come from the germline V gene. The CDR3 loop is CASSQFRTSGPRGGELFF. In DNA, the CDR3 is TGTGCCAGCAGCCAATTCAGGACTAGCGGACCTAGGGGCGGGGAGCTGTTTTTT. Full variable domain (remainder filled in from reference TRBV14 and TRBJ2-2): EAGVTQFPSHSVIEKGQTVTLRCDPISGHDNLYWYRRVMGKEIKFLLHFVKESKQDESGMPNNRFLAERTGGTYSTLKVQPAELEDSGVYFCASSQFRTSGPRGGELFFGEGSRLTVL.

The chain couples TRBV3-1 (or the pseudogene TRBV3-2) to TRBJ1-5; no clear D. In germline, CDR1 is LGHDT, CDR2 YNNKEL (reference sequence). V was cut by 1 base and J by 8 bases, with 12 bases left in between. The CDR3 totals 14 residues. The CDR3 coding sequence is TGTGCCAGCAGCCAAGGATTCGAGCGGGAGCCCCAGCATTTT. Translation gives CASSQGFEREPQHF.

The chain recombines TRBV9 with TRBJ1-4, with D tentatively TRBD1 (5 bases). Trimming stripped 1 base from V and 2 bases from J, with 9 bases between. CDR3 length: 15 residues. Per the germline V gene, CDR1 is SGDLS and CDR2 is YYNGEE. CDR3 in DNA: TGTGCCAGCAGCGTAAAGGAGGGGACTAATGAAAAACTGTTTTTT. It specifies CASSVKEGTNEKLFF.

In its sample, this clone was seen once. This chain joins TRBV19 and TRBJ1-1; D is ambiguous. The germline V and J ends were trimmed by 4 bases and 1 base, with 13 bases remaining between them. The CDR3 loop spans 15 amino acids. From germline, CDR1 is LNHDA and CDR2 SQIVND (reference sequence). DNA of the CDR3: TGTGCCAGTAGTACAGGAAATCGGAAGAACACTGAAGCTTTCTTT. Amino acid sequence: CASSTGNRKNTEAFF.

This rearrangement joins TRBV19 to TRBJ1-6; D perhaps matches TRBD1 (5 bases). V lost 3 bases and J lost 6, with 12 bases in between. Germline loops: CDR1 LNHDA, CDR2 SQIVND (reference sequence). CDR3 size: 15 residues. The CDR3 region has the DNA TGTGCCAGTAGTATGGGGCCGACAGTTAATTCACCCCTCCACTTT. It yields the protein CASSMGPTVNSPLHF.